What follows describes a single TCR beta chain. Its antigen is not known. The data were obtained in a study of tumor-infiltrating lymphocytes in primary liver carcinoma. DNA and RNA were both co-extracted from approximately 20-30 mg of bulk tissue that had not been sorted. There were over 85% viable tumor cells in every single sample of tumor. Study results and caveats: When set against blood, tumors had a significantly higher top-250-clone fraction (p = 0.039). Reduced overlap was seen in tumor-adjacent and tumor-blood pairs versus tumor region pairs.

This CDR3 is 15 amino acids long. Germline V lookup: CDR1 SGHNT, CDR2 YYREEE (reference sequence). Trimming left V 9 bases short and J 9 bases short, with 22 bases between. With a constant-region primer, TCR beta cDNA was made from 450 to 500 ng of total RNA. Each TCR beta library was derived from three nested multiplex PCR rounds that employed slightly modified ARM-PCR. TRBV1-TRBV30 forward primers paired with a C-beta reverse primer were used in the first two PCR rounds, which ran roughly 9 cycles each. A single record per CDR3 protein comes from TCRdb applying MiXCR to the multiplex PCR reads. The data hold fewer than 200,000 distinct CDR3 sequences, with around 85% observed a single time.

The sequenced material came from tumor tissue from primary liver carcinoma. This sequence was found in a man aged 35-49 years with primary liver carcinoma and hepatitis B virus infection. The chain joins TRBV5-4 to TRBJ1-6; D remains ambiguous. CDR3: CANTSLGERSSPLHF. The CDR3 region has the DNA TGTGCCAACACCAGTCTCGGGGAAAGGAGTTCACCCCTCCACTTT.